This paragraph reports one TCR beta chain. Its antigen is as yet unknown. This entry belongs to a study of T-cell reconstitution after alpha-beta-depleted transplantation in children. Study-wide results and caveats: By about two months after transplant, alpha-beta T cells reportedly arose from several hundred graft clones that had expanded. It was newly produced T cells that mostly accounted for T-cell counts and diversity one year after transplant.

This CDR3 region has 16 residues. The V and J ends lost 3 bases and 7 bases, in that order; junction bases with no gene match: 14. For TCRbeta, the library was prepared with unique molecular identifiers. TCRdb reprocessed the PCR reads via MiXCR and lists one record per CDR3 protein. The sample includes about a million distinct CDR3 sequences, about 30% seen only once; the top ten take over 25%. The sample was PBMCs, mostly from graft donor cells, taken 360 days after TCRalphabeta/CD19-depleted stem cell transplant. The source is a boy younger than two who had a stem cell transplant for SCID, so the T cells may come from the graft donor. The chain couples TRBV12-3 or TRBV12-4 to TRBJ1-2, with TRBD1 identical over 7 bases. This chain's CDR3 is CASSFVALRQGGGYTF. In DNA, the CDR3 is TGTGCCAGCAGTTTCGTCGCCCTAAGACAGGGAGGTGGCTACACCTTC.